This TCR beta chain was sequenced for a study of cytomegalovirus exposure and HLA in healthy donors. Turning to this clone: Its specificity is not known.

This PCR relied on a set of 60 Vbeta primers and 13 Jbeta primers. Clones were sequenced by immunoSEQ multiplex PCR, and TCRdb holds only the in-frame ones, with some missing. The table lists 110,000 or so clones, about 80% of them singletons. These donors counted as nominally healthy when sampled, but unrecorded immune exposures were likely. V was clipped by 4 bases and J by 1 base; unmatched bases: 5. This CDR3 is built from 16 residues. In germline, CDR1 is SGHRS, CDR2 YFSETQ. Study outcomes and limitations: Cytomegalovirus-associated TCR beta chains were listed, numbering roughly 150.

The chain recombines TRBV5-1 with TRBJ2-6; 7 bases fit TRBD1. Sequencing used PBMCs. The TCR was taken from a human donor in good health. The CDR3 sequence: CASSPDRRSGANVLTF. The CDR3 nucleotides read TGCGCCAGCAGCCCGGACAGGAGGTCTGGGGCCAACGTCCTGACTTTC.